This entry describes one TCR beta chain. Its antigen is unidentified. MiXCR, run by TCRdb on the reads, gives a single entry per CDR3 protein. The sample contains about half a million distinct CDR3 sequences, approximately 46% of which appear only once. The data stem from a study of T cell repertoires in cytomegalovirus infection. The receptor's source is a human donor in good health (CMV status not recorded). Some clones in this sample may be carry-over from other donors' samples. The starting material was cultured PBMCs, obtained from culture after CMV antigen stimulation.

The CDR3 nucleotides are TGCGCCAGCAGCCAAGAGGGGGGCTTGACCCAGTACTTC. Protein product: CASSQEGGLTQYF. V is TRBV4-3 and J is TRBJ2-5; D might be TRBD1 or TRBD2, each matching 6 bases. V lost 0 bases and J 7 bases, leaving 9 bases between the germline ends. The CDR3 contains 13 residues. Per germline, CDR1 LGHNA and CDR2 YSLEER.